This T cell receptor beta chain was sequenced in a study of cytomegalovirus exposure and HLA in healthy donors. Overall study context: The study's early data release held about 85 million unique TCRs from HLA-typed donors.

Donors were ostensibly healthy at sampling, although undocumented immune exposures were probable. Findings and limits, study-wide: Association of 16,951 TCR beta sequences with HLA alleles was found at 0.05 false discovery rate in a later analysis.

In the case of this clone: Its antigen is currently unknown.

Primers included in the PCR were 60 Vbeta and 13 Jbeta primers. TCRdb's table, derived via immunoSEQ multiplex PCR, lists solely in-frame clones and lacks some. The sample includes 100,000 to 150,000 clones, about 82% of them seen just once. Germline CDR1 reads ENHRY; CDR2 reads SYGVKD. This CDR3 has 15 residues. Deletions cut 6 bases from V and 4 bases from J, with 18 bases between. The TCR sequence derives from a boy younger than 18 in good health and CMV-seronegative. The chain couples TRBV10-3 to TRBJ2-5; possibly TRBD1 for D (7 bases). The sequenced sample consisted of PBMCs. The CDR3 bases are TGTGCCATCAGACCCGACAGGGCGGGGATAGAGACCCAGTACTTC. This sequence encodes CAIRPDRAGIETQYF.